The T cell receptor beta chain described here comes from a study of blood T cell repertoires in COVID-19. Sequencing was performed with immunoSEQ multiplex PCR; in TCRdb, only in-frame clones are kept and a portion is missing. The sample contains approximately 460,000 clones, roughly nine tenths of which appear only once. With 3 bases removed from V and 0 bases from J, the gap between germline ends came to 14 bases. Germline V lookup: CDR1 KGHSH, CDR2 LQKENI. This CDR3 has 16 residues. The V call is TRBV18, the J call TRBJ1-1, with D maybe TRBD1 (5 bases). This sequence originates from a man aged 18 to 35 with COVID-19, enrolled during active disease. The specimen was peripheral blood. The CDR3 loop reads CASSPGQARMNTEAFF. CDR3 DNA: TGTGCCAGCTCACCGGGGCAGGCTAGGATGAACACTGAAGCTTTCTTT.